This passage covers 32 T cell receptor beta chains from one sample sequenced in a study of blood T cell repertoires in COVID-19. The table came from immunoSEQ multiplex PCR; TCRdb's copy has only in-frame clones and leaves some out. This sample has roughly 230,000 clones; about four fifths occur once, and the top ten carry 3.4%. Material for sequencing was PBMCs or T cells enriched from blood (not recorded which). These receptors were collected from a man aged 50-59 years who had recovered from COVID-19.

J is TRBJ2-3 and V is TRBV9; 7 nucleotides agree with TRBD2. Germline V gene data show CDR1 as SGDLS and CDR2 as YYNGEE. This CDR3 is 14 amino acids long. The V gene end was trimmed by 3 bases and the J gene end by 7 bases; junction bases not matched to a gene: 8. CDR3 in DNA: TGTGCCAGCAGCGGCGGACTAGGTGGTAATACGCAGTATTTT. Translating it yields CASSGGLGGNTQYF.

The chain joins TRBV11-3 to TRBJ1-2; 8 bases align to TRBD1. The V segment lost 4 bases and the J segment 7 bases; nucleotides outside the gene matches: 8. Germline CDR1 SGHNT, CDR2 YENEEA. The CDR3 runs 14 residues. The CDR3 nucleotides read TGTGCCAGCAGCTCATCACAGGGGGACGTTGGCTACACCTTC. Protein sequence: CASSSSQGDVGYTF.

The V gene is TRBV29-1, the J gene TRBJ1-1, with TRBD1 matching 8 bases. After removal of 7 bases from V and 0 bases from J, the junction contained 13 bases not matched to a gene. The CDR3 sequence is 16 residues long. The germline CDR1 and CDR2 sequences are SQVTM and ANQGSEA. The CDR3 sequence: CSAPRGTGIMNTEAFF. Here the CDR3 DNA reads TGCAGCGCCCCTAGGGGGACAGGAATAATGAACACTGAAGCTTTCTTT.

This clone was seen only a few times. The gene calls are TRBV7-3 and TRBJ2-3, with 7 bases fitting TRBD1. The V gene end was trimmed by 3 bases and the J gene end by 7 bases; junction bases not matched to a gene: 7. CDR1 is SGHTA, CDR2 FQGTGA, per germline. The CDR3 is 14 residues long. The CDR3 DNA is TGTGCCAGCAGCTTCGCAGAGGGGGCGAATACGCAGTATTTT. This sequence encodes CASSFAEGANTQYF. The full variable domain, with the rest looked up from reference TRBV7-3 and TRBJ2-3, is GAGVSQTPSNKVTEKGKYVELRCDPISGHTALYWYRQSLGQGPEFLIYFQGTGAADDSGLPNDRFFAVRPEGSVSTLKIQRTERGDSAVYLCASSFAEGANTQYFGPGTRLTVL.

The rearrangement uses TRBV2 and TRBJ2-7; 10 bases line up with TRBD1. Germline V CDR1 and CDR2: SNHLY, FYNNEI. V shed 3 bases, J shed 4 bases, and the junction held 3 bases outside the gene matches. This CDR3 region has 14 residues. Here the CDR3 DNA reads TGTGCCAGCAGTGAGCGGGACAGGGGATACGAGCAGTACTTC. Translated, it gives CASSERDRGYEQYF.

The rearrangement uses TRBV28 and TRBJ2-2; TRBD1 matches 8 bases. The junction had 6 bases not matched to a gene; V was cut back by 5 bases and J by 1 base. Germline CDR1 MDHEN, CDR2 SYDVKM. The CDR3 sequence is 16 residues long. CDR3 amino acids: CASSSWDRKNTGELFF. CDR3 in DNA: TGTGCCAGCAGTAGCTGGGACAGGAAGAACACCGGGGAGCTGTTTTTT.

V usage is TRBV30 and J usage is TRBJ2-3, with D perhaps matching TRBD2 (6 bases). Germline CDR1 and CDR2: GTSNPN and SVGIG (reference sequence). V was clipped by 4 bases and J by 0 bases, with 26 bases between them. This CDR3 spans 19 amino acids. The CDR3 coding sequence is TGTGCCTGGAACCGGGGGAGCCATCAGTCGGCTCCGAGCACAGATACGCAGTATTTT. Translating gives CAWNRGSHQSAPSTDTQYF.

The chain recombines TRBV10-3 with TRBJ2-7; D gene ambiguous. The germline CDR1 and CDR2 sequences are ENHRY and SYGVKD. Trimming shortened V by 4 bases and J by 3 bases, and 19 bases separated the two germline ends. This CDR3 has 16 residues. CDR3 protein: CAISGRGARILYEQYF. The CDR3 DNA reads TGTGCCATCAGTGGGCGTGGAGCTAGGATACTCTACGAGCAGTACTTC.

J is TRBJ1-2 and V is TRBV4-2; a possible D gene is TRBD1 (5 bases). The CDR3 contains 15 residues. Germline values: CDR1 LGHNA, CDR2 YNFKEQ. Trimming removed 1 base from V and 3 bases from J, with 12 bases in between. This CDR3 is CASSQAKTEHYGYTF. The CDR3 DNA reads TGTGCCAGCAGCCAAGCGAAGACAGAGCACTATGGCTACACCTTC.

The chain employs TRBV13 and TRBJ1-1; tentatively, D is TRBD1 (5 bases). The V gene lost 2 bases and the J gene lost 7 bases, with 8 bases spanning the gap. From germline, CDR1 is PRHDT and CDR2 FYEKMQ (reference sequence). There are 12 residues in the CDR3. This chain's CDR3 is CASSLQGDEAFF. CDR3 in DNA: TGTGCCAGCAGCTTACAGGGTGATGAAGCTTTCTTT.

The chain combines TRBV7-2 with TRBJ1-1, with unresolved D. V was trimmed by 2 bases and J by 0 bases, leaving 13 bases between them. CDR3 length: 16 residues. Germline assignment: CDR1 SGHTA and CDR2 FQGNSA. The CDR3, as DNA: TGTGCCAGCAGCTTATGGGCAGGCCATCTGAACACTGAAGCTTTCTTT. Its protein product is CASSLWAGHLNTEAFF.

The chain links TRBV5-4 to TRBJ2-2; D remains unclear. Germline lookup yields CDR1 SGHNT and CDR2 YYREEE (reference sequence). The CDR3 is 14 residues long. V shed 4 bases and J shed 4 bases, with 11 bases lying between them. This chain's CDR3 is CASSLNGGTGELFF. The CDR3, as DNA: TGTGCCAGCAGCCTTAACGGCGGCACCGGGGAGCTGTTTTTT.

The J gene is TRBJ1-2, the V gene TRBV24-1, with 8 bases lining up with TRBD1. Germline V gives CDR1 KGHDR, CDR2 SFDVKD. J gave up 4 bases and V 6 bases, and 9 bases lay outside the gene matches. The CDR3 length is 15 residues. CDR3: CATSSGGAGVYGYTF. In nucleotides, the CDR3 is TGTGCCACCAGTTCAGGGGGCGCGGGGGTCTATGGCTACACCTTC.

The V and J genes are TRBV7-3 and TRBJ2-5; 8 nucleotides line up with TRBD1. V shed 4 bases, J shed 6 bases, and the junction held 10 bases outside the gene matches. This CDR3 is built from 15 residues. Germline loops: CDR1 SGHTA, CDR2 FQGTGA. CDR3 in amino acids: CASSSGTGLGKTQYF. CDR3 DNA sequence: TGTGCCAGCAGCTCAGGGACAGGTCTGGGGAAGACCCAGTACTTC.

J is TRBJ1-1 and V is TRBV19; no clear D gene. The germline gives CDR1 LNHDA, CDR2 SQIVND (reference sequence). V was clipped by 8 bases and J by 2 bases, with 12 bases between them. This CDR3 region has 13 residues. The CDR3, as DNA: TGTGCCAGTTCCCACAGCCGTAACACTGAAGCTTTCTTT. Encoded protein: CASSHSRNTEAFF. The whole variable domain, filled in from reference TRBV19 and TRBJ1-1, reads DGGITQSPKYLFRKEGQNVTLSCEQNLNHDAMYWYRQDPGQGLRLIYYSQIVNDFQKGDIAEGYSVSREKKESFPLTVTSAQKNPTAFYLCASSHSRNTEAFFGQGTRLTVV.

V and J are TRBV6-9 and TRBJ2-5, with D maybe TRBD2 (6 bases). This CDR3 is 13 amino acids long. CDR1 and CDR2 from the germline V gene are MNHGY and SVAAGI. V shed 11 bases and J shed 2 bases, with 15 bases lying between them. The CDR3 protein is CAVPRRVQETQYF. CDR3 coding DNA: TGTGCCGTACCCAGGAGGGTTCAAGAGACCCAGTACTTC.

The chain combines TRBV28 with TRBJ1-2; possible D gene TRBD1, 6 bases. CDR1 and CDR2 (germline): MDHEN, SYDVKM. Trimming took off 2 bases at V and 3 bases at J, with 10 bases between the two ends. There are 14 residues in the CDR3. CDR3 bases: TGTGCCAGCAGTTTAAGACAGGCATACTATGGCTACACCTTC. This translates into CASSLRQAYYGYTF.

The chain recombines TRBV4-1 with TRBJ1-2; D unresolved. Germline V gene data show CDR1 as MGHRA and CDR2 as YSYEKL. The V and J ends lost 4 bases and 6 bases respectively, with 15 bases between them. This CDR3 region has 14 residues. The CDR3, as DNA: TGCGCCAGCAGCCGCCCCTTTCTGGAGGATGGCTACACCTTC. Its translation: CASSRPFLEDGYTF.

The rearrangement uses TRBV15 and TRBJ2-3; TRBD2 matches at 7 bases. The junction had 2 bases not matched to a gene; V was cut back by 0 bases and J by 2 bases. There are 15 residues in the CDR3. Germline V CDR1 and CDR2: LNHNV, YYDKDF (reference sequence). The CDR3 loop reads CATSRERGNTDTQYF. As DNA, the CDR3 is TGTGCCACCAGCAGAGAGCGGGGGAACACAGATACGCAGTATTTT.

J is TRBJ1-1 and V is TRBV10-3, with 10 positions matching TRBD1. Germline V gene lookup returns CDR1 ENHRY and CDR2 SYGVKD. The CDR3 has 15 amino acids. Trimming took 2 bases from V and 10 from J; bases not matched to a gene: 10. The CDR3 loop is CAISESRDRGRGAFF. The CDR3 coding sequence is TGTGCCATCAGTGAGAGTCGAGACAGGGGGCGGGGAGCTTTCTTT.

This rearrangement joins TRBV11-2 to TRBJ2-2; D call uncertain. The CDR3 loop spans 14 amino acids. V was cut by 3 bases and J by 2 bases, with 7 bases left in between. Germline lookup yields CDR1 SGHAT and CDR2 FQNNGV. The CDR3 bases are TGTGCCAGCAGCTTGTACAGAAACACCGGGGAGCTGTTTTTT. It yields the protein CASSLYRNTGELFF.

The chain uses TRBV19 and TRBJ1-2; maybe TRBD1 (5 bases). This CDR3 has 13 amino acids. CDR1 and CDR2 from the germline V gene are LNHDA and SQIVND (reference sequence). Trimming stripped 4 bases from V and 3 bases from J, with 9 bases between. The CDR3 DNA sequence: TGTGCCAGTAGTAAGGGGTTTTACTATGGCTACACCTTC. Encoded protein: CASSKGFYYGYTF.

This rearrangement joins TRBV28 to TRBJ1-2, with 8 bases aligning to TRBD1. Trimming cost V 4 bases and J 3 bases; bases outside gene matches: 4. Germline assignment: CDR1 MDHEN and CDR2 SYDVKM. The CDR3 covers 14 residues. CDR3 sequence (DNA): TGTGCCAGCAGTTCCGGGACAGGATACTATGGCTACACCTTC. It specifies CASSSGTGYYGYTF.

The rearrangement links TRBV15 to TRBJ2-7; tentative D call: TRBD1 (6 bases). Germline CDR1 is LNHNV and CDR2 is YYDKDF (reference sequence). The V end lost 0 bases, the J end lost 0 bases, and 12 bases lay between the germline ends. The CDR3 contains 16 residues. This CDR3 reads CATSRDTGYSSYEQYF. CDR3 bases: TGTGCCACCAGCAGAGATACAGGGTATAGCTCCTACGAGCAGTACTTC.

Notes on this clone: At one end the junction does not follow the germline gene, possibly because of a read error. The chain recombines TRBV7-7 with TRBJ2-3, with 11 bases identical to TRBD2. CDR3 length: 16 amino acids. Per the germline V gene, CDR1 is SSHAT and CDR2 is FNYEAQ (reference sequence). The CDR3 is CASSLLAGGPSDTQYF. The CDR3 DNA reads as TGTGCTAGCAGCTTGTTAGCGGGAGGGCCCTCAGATACGCAGTATTTT.

This chain joins TRBV18 and TRBJ2-7; 9 bases map to TRBD1. CDR3 size: 13 residues. Germline trimming cut 4 bases from V and 6 bases from J; bases unmatched to any gene: 4. Germline V gene sequence: CDR1 KGHSH, CDR2 LQKENI. Here the CDR3 DNA reads TGTGCCAGCTCACGGGGACAGGGAAGCGAGCAGTACTTC. Encoded protein: CASSRGQGSEQYF. Full variable domain (rest looked up from reference TRBV18 and TRBJ2-7): NAGVMQNPRHLVRRRGQEARLRCSPMKGHSHVYWYRQLPEEGLKFMVYLQKENIIDESGMPKERFSAEFPKEGPSILRIQQVVRGDSAAYFCASSRGQGSEQYFGPGTRLTVT.

CDR3 sequence (DNA): TGTGCCAGCAGTTTGAGGACAGGGCGCTCTGGAAACACCATATATTTT. This sequence encodes CASSLRTGRSGNTIYF. The chain is built from TRBV28 and TRBJ1-3, with 8 nucleotides matching TRBD1. CDR3 size: 16 residues. CDR1 is MDHEN, CDR2 SYDVKM, per germline. The V segment lost 3 bases and the J segment 0 bases; nucleotides outside the gene matches: 4.

Points on this clone: The junction and the germline gene differ at one end; a read error may be behind it. The rearrangement joins TRBV29-1 to TRBJ2-6, with D uncertain. Germline lookup yields CDR1 SQVTM and CDR2 ANQGSEA. This CDR3 comprises 13 residues. The CDR3 DNA sequence: TGCTGCGTATTGTACTCTGGGGCCAACGTCCTGACTTTC. This translates into CCVLYSGANVLTF.

This clone was observed once. This rearrangement joins TRBV11-2 to TRBJ1-1; 8 nucleotides line up with TRBD1. J was trimmed by 4 bases and V by 5 bases; bases with no gene match: 12. From germline, CDR1 is SGHAT and CDR2 FQNNGV. This CDR3 is 16 amino acids long. The CDR3, as DNA: TGTGCCAGCAGCCCCCGGACAGGGAAGCGGGCCACTGAAGCTTTCTTT. Translated, it gives CASSPRTGKRATEAFF.

The sample holds one count of this clone. The V call is TRBV5-1, the J call TRBJ2-4, with D possibly being TRBD1 (6 bases). Trimming took off 4 bases at V and 7 bases at J, with 15 bases between the two ends. Germline V gene lookup returns CDR1 SGHRS and CDR2 YFSETQ. CDR3 length: 14 residues. DNA for the CDR3: TGCGCCAGCAGCCCATCGGGGACAAGGAACATTCAGTACTTC. Translation: CASSPSGTRNIQYF.

Only one count was recorded for this clone. The chain links TRBV5-1 to TRBJ1-1, with D possibly TRBD1 on 6 matching bases. This CDR3 is 15 amino acids long. Germline loops: CDR1 SGHRS, CDR2 YFSETQ. The ends were cut back, 4 bases at V and 1 base at J, with 14 bases in the middle. CDR3 coding DNA: TGCGCCAGCAGCGGAAGGACAGAGGGGAACACTGAAGCTTTCTTT. This gives the protein CASSGRTEGNTEAFF.

The CDR3 DNA reads TGTGCCAGTAGTATAGATCCTGGACTGACACCCCTCCACTTT. It yields the protein CASSIDPGLTPLHF. The rearrangement links TRBV19 to TRBJ1-6; D is uncertain. The germline V and J ends were trimmed by 0 bases and 11 bases, with 11 bases remaining between them. This CDR3 has 14 residues. The germline CDR1 and CDR2 sequences are LNHDA and SQIVND (reference sequence).